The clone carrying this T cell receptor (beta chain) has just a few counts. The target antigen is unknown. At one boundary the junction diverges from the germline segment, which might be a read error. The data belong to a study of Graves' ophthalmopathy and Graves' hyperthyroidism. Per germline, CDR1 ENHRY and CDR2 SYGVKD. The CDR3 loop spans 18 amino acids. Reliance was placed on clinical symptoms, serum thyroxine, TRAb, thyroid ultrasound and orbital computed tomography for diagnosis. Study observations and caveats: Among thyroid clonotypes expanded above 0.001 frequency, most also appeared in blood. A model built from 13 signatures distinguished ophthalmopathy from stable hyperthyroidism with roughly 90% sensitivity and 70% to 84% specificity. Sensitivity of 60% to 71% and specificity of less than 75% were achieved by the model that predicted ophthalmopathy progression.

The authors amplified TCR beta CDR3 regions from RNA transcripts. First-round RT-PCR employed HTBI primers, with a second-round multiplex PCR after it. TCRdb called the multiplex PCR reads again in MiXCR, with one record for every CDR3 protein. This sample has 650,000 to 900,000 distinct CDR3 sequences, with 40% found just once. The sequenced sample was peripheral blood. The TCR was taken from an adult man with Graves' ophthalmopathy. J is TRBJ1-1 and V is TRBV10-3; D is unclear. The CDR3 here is CASSYVVGETSANTEAFF. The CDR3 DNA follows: TGTGCCAGCAGTTACGTGGTCGGGGAGACAAGTGCGAACACTGAAGCTTTCTTT.